The T cell receptor (beta chain) described here comes from a study of spatial heterogeneity in lung cancer. Study background: Alpha-chain sequences were detected in numbers that were consistently lower than beta-chain sequences.

Time point indicated: sample taken at primary tumor resection. The CDR3 covers 14 residues. CDR1 and CDR2 (germline): MRHNA, SNTAGT. Deletions cut 4 bases from V and 7 bases from J, with 13 bases between. MiXCR, run by TCRdb on the 5' RACE reads, gives a single entry per CDR3 protein. The sample yields about 2,900 distinct CDR3 sequences, about a sixth seen once. The sequence was obtained from a female donor with early-stage non-small cell lung cancer. The material sequenced was normal lung tissue next to the tumor, taken at surgery. The rearrangement joins TRBV6-4 to TRBJ2-2, with D possibly matching TRBD1 (6 bases). The chain's CDR3 is CASSASGAGGELFF. CDR3 in DNA: TGTGCCAGCAGTGCCTCAGGGGCAGGCGGGGAGCTGTTTTTT.